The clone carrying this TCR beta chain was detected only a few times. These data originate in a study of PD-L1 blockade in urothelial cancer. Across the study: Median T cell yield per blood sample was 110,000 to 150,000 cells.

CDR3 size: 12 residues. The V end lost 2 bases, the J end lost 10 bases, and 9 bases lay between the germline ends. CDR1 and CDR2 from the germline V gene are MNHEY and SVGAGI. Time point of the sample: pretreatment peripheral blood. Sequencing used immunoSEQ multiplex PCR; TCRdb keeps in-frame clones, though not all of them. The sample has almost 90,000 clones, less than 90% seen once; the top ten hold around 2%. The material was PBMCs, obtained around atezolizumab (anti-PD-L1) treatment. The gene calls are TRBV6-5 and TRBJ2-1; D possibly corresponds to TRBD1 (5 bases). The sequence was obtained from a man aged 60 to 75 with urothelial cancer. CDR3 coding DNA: TGTGCCAGCAGTTACAAGCGACAGGAGCAGTTCTTC. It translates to CASSYKRQEQFF.